The clone carrying this T cell receptor beta chain was counted between two and nine times. The data derive from a study of response to subunit inactivated influenza vaccine. Each CDR3 protein gets one entry after TCRdb re-called the RT-PCR reads with MiXCR. The sample lists about 800,000 distinct CDR3 sequences, about 20% seen once, with approximately 10% in the top ten. The germline V and J ends were trimmed by 9 bases and 0 bases, with 21 bases remaining between them. The CDR3 covers 17 residues. The sequence came from a man aged 50-60 years who received an inactivated influenza vaccine. Here the sequenced sample was PBMCs from blood, taken about 5 days after vaccination. The chain combines TRBV12-3 or TRBV12-4 with TRBJ1-5; TRBD1 might be the D (6 bases). CDR3 in DNA: TGTGCCAGTTCATCCCAGGGGTCCCTATATAGCAATCAGCCCCAGCATTTT. This translates into CASSSQGSLYSNQPQHF.